One sample yielded the 13 T cell receptor beta chains listed below, sequenced in a study of vaccination and CD4 T cells after COVID-19. At the Johns Hopkins FTIC core, DNA taken from cultured CD4+ T cells was sequenced by way of the Oncomine TCR Beta short-read assay. TCRdb analysed the PCR reads with MiXCR anew, one entry per CDR3 protein. The table lists approximately 17,000 distinct CDR3 sequences, over 50% of them singletons, with 6% to 8% in the top ten. These receptors lack a known antigen. The treatment is: roughly nine-day PBMC culture with coronavirus spike peptide pools or control peptides (ViraFEST assay). The sample in question was CD4+ T cells from blood, cultured in vitro, obtained before SARS-CoV-2 vaccination. These receptors were obtained from a human donor who had recovered from COVID-19.

This clonotype was detected once. CDR3 amino acids: CSALDSNQPQHF. As DNA, the CDR3 is TGCAGTGCATTGGACAGTAATCAGCCCCAGCATTTT. The chain joins TRBV20-1 to TRBJ1-5; a weak D match, TRBD1 (6 bases). This CDR3 region has 12 residues. Trimming cost V 6 bases and J 4 bases, with 10 bases left between them. Germline V lookup: CDR1 DFQATT, CDR2 SNEGSKA (reference sequence).

CDR3 sequence reads: CASSQDGILGLAAYEQYF. CDR3 in DNA: TGTGCCAGCAGCCAAGATGGAATATTGGGACTAGCGGCTTACGAGCAGTACTTC. The chain links TRBV4-2 to TRBJ2-7; 11 bases are shared with TRBD2. CDR1 is LGHNA, CDR2 YNFKEQ, per germline. Germline trimming cut 0 bases from V and 4 bases from J; bases unmatched to any gene: 11. CDR3 size: 18 residues.

The CDR3 DNA reads as TGTGCCAGCAGTTCGAGGGGGTCGGCTGGAAACACCATATATTTT. Translated, it gives CASSSRGSAGNTIYF. The chain couples TRBV27 to TRBJ1-3; the D gene is possibly TRBD1 (6 bases). CDR3 length: 15 residues. V gave up 4 bases and J gave up 2 bases, with 12 bases separating them. CDR1 is MNHEY, CDR2 SMNVEV, per germline (reference sequence).

Here the CDR3 DNA reads TGTGCCAGCAGCCTCCGACTAGCGGGAGGGAGCACCGGGGAGCTGTTTTTT. Its protein is CASSLRLAGGSTGELFF. V usage is TRBV3-1 and J usage is TRBJ2-2; TRBD2 matches at 14 bases. This CDR3 has 17 amino acids. CDR1 is LGHDT, CDR2 YNNKEL, per germline (reference sequence). After removal of 4 bases from V and 4 bases from J, the junction contained 5 bases not matched to a gene.

This clonotype was found once. The chain is built from TRBV14 and TRBJ1-1; no firm D call. This CDR3 has 14 residues. Trimming took off 3 bases at V and 5 bases at J, with 13 bases between the two ends. Germline V CDR1 and CDR2: SGHDN, FVKESK. CDR3 sequence reads: CASSQVPSGTEAFF. The DNA of the CDR3 is TGTGCCAGCAGCCAGGTTCCGAGTGGGACTGAAGCTTTCTTT.

The chain couples TRBV6-1 to TRBJ2-7; perhaps D is TRBD1 or TRBD2 (5 bases each). Germline loops: CDR1 MNHNS, CDR2 SASEGT. With 6 bases removed from V and 2 bases from J, the gap between germline ends came to 14 bases. The CDR3 totals 14 residues. The DNA of the CDR3 is TGTGCCAGCAGCCGGGGCTCCAGAGCCTACGAGCAGTACTTC. Translated, it gives CASSRGSRAYEQYF.

This clonotype was recorded a few times. The chain has TRBV7-3 and TRBJ2-3; 15 positions match TRBD2. V gave up 2 bases and J gave up 6 bases; unmatched junction bases: 12. The CDR3 runs to 19 residues. CDR1 and CDR2 (germline): SGHTA, FQGTGA. The CDR3 is CASSLDPIGLAGGGDTQYF. The CDR3 coding sequence is TGTGCCAGCAGCTTAGATCCCATCGGACTAGCGGGAGGGGGGGATACGCAGTATTTT. The variable domain in full, with the rest retrieved from reference TRBV7-3 and TRBJ2-3, is GAGVSQTPSNKVTEKGKYVELRCDPISGHTALYWYRQSLGQGPEFLIYFQGTGAADDSGLPNDRFFAVRPEGSVSTLKIQRTERGDSAVYLCASSLDPIGLAGGGDTQYFGPGTRLTVL.

The chain carries TRBV6-5 and TRBJ2-7, with D unresolved. The CDR3 totals 16 residues. Germline-derived CDR1 and CDR2 are MNHEY and SVGAGI. V lost 0 bases and J lost 2, with 14 bases in between. This chain's CDR3 is CASSYSMVAPPYEQYF. CDR3 sequence (DNA): TGTGCCAGCAGTTACTCGATGGTGGCTCCCCCCTACGAGCAGTACTTC.

This clonotype was observed a single time. The chain carries TRBV7-9 and TRBJ2-3; possibly TRBD2 for D (5 bases). The CDR3 contains 15 residues. In germline, CDR1 is SEHNR, CDR2 FQNEAQ (reference sequence). The V end was cut by 5 bases, the J end by 5 bases, with 17 bases between. CDR3 DNA: TGTGCCAGCAGCCTTCGTGAGGGAGTGATAGATACGCAGTATTTT. Its protein product is CASSLREGVIDTQYF. The variable domain in full, completed from reference TRBV7-9 and TRBJ2-3, reads DTGVSQNPRHKITKRGQNVTFRCDPISEHNRLYWYRQTLGQGPEFLTYFQNEAQLEKSRLLSDRFSAERPKGSFSTLEIQRTEQGDSAMYLCASSLREGVIDTQYFGPGTRLTVL.

V usage is TRBV19 and J usage is TRBJ2-1; D perhaps matches TRBD2 (5 bases). Trimming cost V 10 bases and J 12 bases, with 16 bases left between them. This CDR3 comprises 11 residues. Germline V lookup: CDR1 LNHDA, CDR2 SQIVND (reference sequence). The CDR3 loop reads CATSQRLAQFF. The CDR3 bases are TGTGCCACCAGCCAGCGGCTGGCGCAGTTCTTC.

The V and J genes are TRBV5-4 and TRBJ2-5; no clear D gene. The CDR3 length is 14 residues. Germline assignment: CDR1 SGHNT and CDR2 YYREEE (reference sequence). V was cut by 4 bases and J by 5 bases, with 15 bases left in between. CDR3 nucleotide sequence: TGTGCCAGCAGCCCGAGGAATGATGGGGAGACCCAGTACTTC. Translated, it gives CASSPRNDGETQYF.

Only a few counts were recorded for this clonotype. V and J are TRBV5-4 and TRBJ2-3; the D gene is possibly TRBD2 (5 bases). The V gene's germline CDR1 is SGHNT and CDR2 YYREEE (reference sequence). CDR3 length: 14 residues. V lost 4 bases and J 4 bases, leaving 13 bases between the germline ends. The CDR3: CASSHDPGADTQYF. DNA for the CDR3: TGTGCCAGCAGCCACGATCCCGGGGCAGATACGCAGTATTTT.

This clonotype showed up just a few times. The CDR3 protein is CSARETGVSNQPQHF. CDR3 coding DNA: TGCAGTGCTAGGGAAACAGGGGTTAGCAATCAGCCCCAGCATTTT. V and J are TRBV20-1 and TRBJ1-5; 7 positions agree with TRBD1. Germline V gene data show CDR1 as DFQATT and CDR2 as SNEGSKA (reference sequence). The CDR3 has 15 residues. Trimming removed 3 bases from V and 0 bases from J; junction bases left unmatched: 5.